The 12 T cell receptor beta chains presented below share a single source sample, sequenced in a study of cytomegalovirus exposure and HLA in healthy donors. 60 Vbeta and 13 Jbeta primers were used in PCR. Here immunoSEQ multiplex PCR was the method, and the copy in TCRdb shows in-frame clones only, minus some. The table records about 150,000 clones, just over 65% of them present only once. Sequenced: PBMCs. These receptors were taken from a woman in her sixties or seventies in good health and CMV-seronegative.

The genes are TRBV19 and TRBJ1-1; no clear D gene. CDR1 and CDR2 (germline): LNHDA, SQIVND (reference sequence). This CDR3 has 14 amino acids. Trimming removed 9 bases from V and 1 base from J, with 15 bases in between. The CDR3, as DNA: TGTGCCAGCTTGGGGTTGGGGAGGAACACTGAAGCTTTCTTT. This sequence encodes CASLGLGRNTEAFF.

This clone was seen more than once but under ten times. CDR3 coding DNA: TGTGCCAGCAGCTTGAGGACTAGCGGGAGGTCTTCATCCTACGAGCAGTACTTC. Residues: CASSLRTSGRSSSYEQYF. J is TRBJ2-7 and V is TRBV5-6, with 14 bases that match TRBD2. Per the germline V gene, CDR1 is SGHDT and CDR2 is YYEEEE. This CDR3 is 18 amino acids long. V was clipped by 1 base and J by 1 base; unmatched bases: 7.

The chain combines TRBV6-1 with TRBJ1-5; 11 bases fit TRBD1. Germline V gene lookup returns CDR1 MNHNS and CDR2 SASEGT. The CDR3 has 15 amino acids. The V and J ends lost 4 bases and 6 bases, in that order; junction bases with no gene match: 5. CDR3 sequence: CASSVRTGGVQPQHF. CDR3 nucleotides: TGTGCCAGCAGTGTTAGGACAGGGGGCGTTCAGCCCCAGCATTTT.

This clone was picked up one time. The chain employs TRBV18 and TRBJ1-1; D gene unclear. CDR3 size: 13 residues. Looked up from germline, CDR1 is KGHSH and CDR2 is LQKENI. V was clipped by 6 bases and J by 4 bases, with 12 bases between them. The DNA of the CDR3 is TGTGCCAGCTCTCCCTCAGGTTTCACTGAAGCTTTCTTT. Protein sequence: CASSPSGFTEAFF.

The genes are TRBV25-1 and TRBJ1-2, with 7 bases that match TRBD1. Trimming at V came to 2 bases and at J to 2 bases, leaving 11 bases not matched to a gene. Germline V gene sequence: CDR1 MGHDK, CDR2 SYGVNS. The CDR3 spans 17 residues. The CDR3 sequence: CASSEGTAVKRNYGYTF. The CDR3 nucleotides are TGTGCCAGCAGTGAAGGGACAGCCGTAAAAAGAAACTATGGCTACACCTTC.

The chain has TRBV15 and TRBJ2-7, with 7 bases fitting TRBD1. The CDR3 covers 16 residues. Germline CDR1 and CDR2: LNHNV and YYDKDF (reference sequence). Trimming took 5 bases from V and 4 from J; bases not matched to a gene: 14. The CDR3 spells CATSQSGERGQYEQYF. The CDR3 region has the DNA TGTGCCACCAGCCAGAGTGGTGAGAGGGGGCAGTACGAGCAGTACTTC.

The CDR3 region is CASSVAPRHEQYF. The DNA for the CDR3 is TGTGCCAGCAGCGTAGCCCCTAGACACGAGCAGTACTTC. This rearrangement joins TRBV9 to TRBJ2-7; D remains unclear. The CDR3 has 13 residues. The germline gives CDR1 SGDLS, CDR2 YYNGEE. Trimming removed 0 bases from V and 5 bases from J, with 9 bases in between.

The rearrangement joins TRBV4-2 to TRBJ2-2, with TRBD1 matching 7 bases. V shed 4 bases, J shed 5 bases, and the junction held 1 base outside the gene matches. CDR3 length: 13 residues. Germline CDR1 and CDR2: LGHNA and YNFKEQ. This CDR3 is CASSLTGTGELFF. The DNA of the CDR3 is TGTGCCAGCAGCCTGACAGGGACCGGGGAGCTGTTTTTT.

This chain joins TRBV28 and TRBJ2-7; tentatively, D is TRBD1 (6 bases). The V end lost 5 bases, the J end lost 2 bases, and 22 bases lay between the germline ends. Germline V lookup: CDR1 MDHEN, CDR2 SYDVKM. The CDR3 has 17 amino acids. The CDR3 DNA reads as TGTGCCAGCAGTGACATCAAAAGGGGGAGCCAAGCCTACGAGCAGTACTTC. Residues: CASSDIKRGSQAYEQYF. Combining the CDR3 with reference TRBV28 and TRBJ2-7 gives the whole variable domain DVKVTQSSRYLVKRTGEKVFLECVQDMDHENMFWYRQDPGLGLRLIYFSYDVKMKEKGDIPEGYSVSREKKERFSLILESASTNQTSMYLCASSDIKRGSQAYEQYFGPGTRLTVT.

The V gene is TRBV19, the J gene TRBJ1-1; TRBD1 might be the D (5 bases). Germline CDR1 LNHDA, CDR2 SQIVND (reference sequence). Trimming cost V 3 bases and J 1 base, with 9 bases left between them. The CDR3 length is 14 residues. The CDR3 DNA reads TGTGCCAGTAGTATCAGGGCCCCGAACACTGAAGCTTTCTTT. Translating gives CASSIRAPNTEAFF.

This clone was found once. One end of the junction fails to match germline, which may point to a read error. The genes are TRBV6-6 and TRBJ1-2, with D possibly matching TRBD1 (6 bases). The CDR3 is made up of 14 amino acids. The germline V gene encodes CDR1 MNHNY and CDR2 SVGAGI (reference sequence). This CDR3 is CASSPPSQGPPTSF. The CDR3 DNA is TGTGCCAGCAGCCCCCCGTCACAGGGACCCCCTACCTCCTTC.

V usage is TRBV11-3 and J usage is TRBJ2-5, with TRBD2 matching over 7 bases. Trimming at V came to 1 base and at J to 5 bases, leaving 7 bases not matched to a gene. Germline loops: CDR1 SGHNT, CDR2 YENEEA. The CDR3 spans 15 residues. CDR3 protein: CASSLGTGLIETQYF. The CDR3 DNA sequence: TGTGCCAGCAGCTTAGGGACGGGACTAATTGAGACCCAGTACTTC.